This T cell receptor (beta chain) appears in the sequencing data of a study of blood T cell repertoires in COVID-19 (TCRdb year 2020). In terms of the full investigation: Samples from collaborators originated in the United States, Italy and Spain and spanned both the acute and convalescent phases of COVID-19. The material from the prospective study consisted of cDNA or gDNA derived from T cells, B-cell-depleted T cells, or PBMCs. Deeply sampled blood TCRbeta repertoires from subjects exposed to, actively infected with, or recovered from COVID-19 were included in the dataset. The repertoires were made available in a free public database intended to serve as a resource for research on the immune response to SARS-CoV-2. Samples came from the ongoing ImmuneRACE study (first 160 participants) plus 1,254 subjects from 6 global collaborators. Sample metadata almost always included a de-identified subject ID, COVID-19 status, age in years and sex. HLA class I and class II types, where available, came from metadata supplied by the sample provider rather than from assay-based typing. Study-wide conclusions, independent of this receptor: How much clinical and demographic metadata was included differed by source and by participant, and the metadata was provided uncurated.

The immunoSEQ Assay, a bias-controlled multiplex PCR, was used to amplify TCRbeta CDR3 regions from genomic DNA. In the paper's pipeline: The number of nucleated cells in each sample was estimated from the amplification of reference gene primers within the assay. Sequence reads were collapsed and filtered to measure the absolute abundance of every unique TCRbeta CDR3 rearrangement. Productive Simpson clonality was computed per sample as the square root of Simpson's diversity index over productive rearrangements. The table was pulled from immuneACCESS by TCRdb, which kept in-frame rearrangements only. Such tables lose some clones; where checked, under half of the loss comes from unresolved V genes, and the rest has no known cause. The V and J calls and clone size are taken from that table; D and trimming were inferred from the DNA. The sample records 95,000 to 150,000 clones, around 85% of which are singletons. The ten largest make up about 3.8% of the sample.

Whole blood was collected in K2EDTA tubes by collaborating institutions according to the institutions' own protocols. For TCRbeta analysis, collaborators shipped samples as frozen whole blood, isolated PBMCs, or DNA extracted from either of those sample types. As for this clone: This clone's antigen is unknown. Base-call qualities are not available, and no considerably larger clone is one nucleotide away.

Sequenced input: peripheral blood. This receptor was identified in a man aged 60-69 years with acute or convalescent COVID-19.

The DNA is TGTGCCAGCAGCCCCGAGGGATCACCGGGGGGCTACACCTTC. The translation is CASSPEGSPGGYTF. Recombination joined TRBV9 with TRBJ1-2, with the D gene not confidently named. Inclusive of the bounding cysteine and phenylalanine, the CDR3 is 14 residues long. Just the 42-base CDR3 DNA is kept, in frame starting at base 1. From the germline V gene, CDR1 is SGDLS and CDR2 is YYNGEE. The junction shows trimming of 4 bases on V and 8 bases on J, plus 18 bases between the germline ends.